The 29 T cell receptor beta chains reported below all come from one sample, sequenced in a study of T-cell reconstitution after alpha-beta-depleted transplantation in children (dated by TCRdb to about 2016). The treatment or condition tag for this specimen amounts to: allogeneic hematopoietic cell transplantation with graft depleted of TCRalphabeta T cells and CD19 B cells. Receptor amplification or capture employed PCR. The sequencing machine was an Illumina HiSeq 2500. TCR libraries were prepared with molecular barcoding, using unique molecular identifiers to normalize TCRbeta repertoire quantification. TCRdb's own reprocessing of the public reads used fastp at Q25 and MiXCR and kept productive beta chains. Duplicate CDR3 protein sequences are folded into a single record with the most common DNA and genes. The sample profile shows about 500,000 distinct CDR3 sequences; more than 9.5% of them were found once. Clones ranked in the top ten supply 11% to 15% of the sample.

Specimen: PBMCs, mostly from graft donor cells, collected 180 days after TCRalphabeta/CD19-depleted stem cell transplant. The receptors originated from a female patient under 10 years old who had a stem cell transplant for aplastic anemia, so the T cells may come from the graft donor.

The chain employs TRBV14 and TRBJ2-3; TRBD2 aligns across 8 bases. V trimming: 5 bases; J trimming: 5 bases; junction bases outside the gene matches: 12. Per the germline V gene, CDR1 is SGHDN and CDR2 is FVKESK. This CDR3 is built from 16 residues. The CDR3 loop reads CASSSVWAGGRDTQYF. Written as DNA, the CDR3 is TGTGCCAGCAGCAGCGTTTGGGCGGGAGGAAGAGATACGCAGTATTTT.

This clonotype was counted only a few times. The chain has TRBV7-2 and TRBJ1-6; 7 bases map to TRBD1. The CDR3 sequence is 15 residues long. Germline V gene sequence: CDR1 SGHTA, CDR2 FQGNSA. With V trimmed by 7 bases and J by 9 bases, 12 bases remained unmatched. The CDR3 sequence is CASTVIDRVRSPLHF. DNA for the CDR3: TGTGCCAGCACCGTCATTGACAGGGTTCGTTCACCCCTCCACTTT.

This sequence joins TRBV7-2 and TRBJ2-5; weak D call: TRBD2 (6 bases). Germline V gene data show CDR1 as SGHTA and CDR2 as FQGNSA. This CDR3 has 15 amino acids. Trimming took 0 bases from V and 5 from J, leaving 13 bases between them. CDR3 amino acids: CASSLAGPGRETQYF. The DNA for the CDR3 is TGTGCCAGCAGCTTAGCCGGGCCAGGGAGGGAGACCCAGTACTTC.

This chain connects TRBV27 to TRBJ2-1, with 7 bases fitting TRBD1. Germline V lookup: CDR1 MNHEY, CDR2 SMNVEV (reference sequence). V shed 3 bases, J shed 7 bases, and the junction held 9 bases outside the gene matches. The CDR3 contains 15 residues. CDR3 in DNA: TGTGCCAGCAGTTTTGACAGGGTGGCCAAGAATGAGCAGTTCTTC. Amino acids: CASSFDRVAKNEQFF.

This chain joins TRBV10-3 and TRBJ1-5; no reliable D call. The length of the CDR3 is 14 residues. V dropped 0 bases and J dropped 5 bases, with 8 bases sitting between them. Germline V gives CDR1 ENHRY, CDR2 SYGVKD. CDR3 in amino acids: CAISESTGYQPQHF. The DNA for the CDR3 is TGTGCCATCAGTGAGTCGACGGGATATCAGCCCCAGCATTTT.

The gene calls are TRBV14 and TRBJ2-5, with a possible D match to TRBD2 (6 bases). V was pared by 4 bases and J by 0 bases, with 15 bases between. The CDR3 length is 16 residues. Germline CDR1 and CDR2: SGHDN and FVKESK. CDR3 in amino acids: CASSREAAYDQETQYF. CDR3 bases: TGTGCCAGCAGCCGGGAGGCGGCGTACGACCAAGAGACCCAGTACTTC.

The chain carries TRBV24-1 and TRBJ1-4, with D possibly being TRBD1 (6 bases). The CDR3 sequence is 15 residues long. V lost 3 bases to trimming and J lost 7 bases, with 14 bases between them. Germline values: CDR1 KGHDR, CDR2 SFDVKD. DNA for the CDR3: TGTGCCACCAGTGATCCCGTGACAGGAACTGAAAAACTGTTTTTT. Encoded protein: CATSDPVTGTEKLFF.

There are many counts of this clonotype. The chain recombines TRBV9 with TRBJ1-1; no reliable D call. The CDR3 loop spans 14 amino acids. In germline, CDR1 is SGDLS, CDR2 YYNGEE. V was shortened by 4 bases and J by 0 bases, with 10 bases between the two germline ends. The CDR3 coding sequence is TGTGCCAGCAGCCCCCGGACGGTGAACACTGAAGCTTTCTTT. It yields the protein CASSPRTVNTEAFF.

The J gene is TRBJ2-2, the V gene TRBV10-3; 8 bases line up with TRBD2. CDR3 size: 15 residues. Germline CDR1 reads ENHRY; CDR2 reads SYGVKD. The junction had 10 bases not matched to a gene; V was cut back by 11 bases and J by 2 bases. CDR3 loop: CASRSGSLNTGELFF. The CDR3 DNA reads TGTGCCTCGAGAAGCGGGAGCCTAAACACCGGGGAGCTGTTTTTT.

Only a few counts were recorded for this clonotype. The chain carries TRBV10-3 and TRBJ2-5; 8 bases are shared with TRBD1. This CDR3 has 14 amino acids. CDR1 ENHRY and CDR2 SYGVKD come from the germline V gene. With 6 bases clipped from V and 2 bases from J, the junction kept 5 bases outside the gene matches. For the CDR3, the DNA is TGTGCCATCAGCCGGGACAGGACACAAGAGACCCAGTACTTC. Its translation is CAISRDRTQETQYF.

This clonotype was recorded a few times. The CDR3 nucleotides read TGTGCCAGCTCACCCATCGACCTAGCGGGAGTCAATGAGCAGTTCTTC. Translation: CASSPIDLAGVNEQFF. V is TRBV18 and J is TRBJ2-1; 10 bases are a match to TRBD2. Germline CDR1 KGHSH, CDR2 LQKENI. The CDR3 runs 16 residues. V lost 3 bases and J lost 6; bases outside the gene matches: 8.

This clonotype occurred once. One junction end does not reproduce the germline sequence, and a read error may be involved. The CDR3, as DNA: TGTGCCACCAGCCAAGATCCACAGGGGGTTCCCTACAATGAGCAGTTCTTC. The encoded protein is CATSQDPQGVPYNEQFF. The chain links TRBV3-1 to TRBJ2-1, with 8 positions matching TRBD1. This CDR3 contains 17 residues. In germline, CDR1 is LGHDT, CDR2 YNNKEL (reference sequence).

This clonotype showed up just a few times. The chain uses TRBV7-2 and TRBJ2-3; D is uncertain. The CDR3 contains 13 residues. V gave up 4 bases and J gave up 1 base, with 6 bases separating them. The germline V gene has CDR1 SGHTA and CDR2 FQGNSA. The DNA of the CDR3 is TGTGCCAGCAGCTACGACCGCACAGATACGCAGTATTTT. It translates to CASSYDRTDTQYF.

V gene TRBV18 combines with J gene TRBJ2-5, with no clear D. Per the germline V gene, CDR1 is KGHSH and CDR2 is LQKENI. V was pared by 3 bases and J by 2 bases, with 7 bases between. This CDR3 spans 13 amino acids. The CDR3 region is CASSPVPQETQYF. The CDR3 coding sequence is TGTGCCAGCTCACCTGTTCCACAAGAGACCCAGTACTTC.

DNA for the CDR3: TGTGCCAGCAGCCCCACGCGACCGATGATGACAGGGGAGTGGACTGAAGCTTTCTTT. Protein product: CASSPTRPMMTGEWTEAFF. V gene TRBV11-2 combines with J gene TRBJ1-1; TRBD1 aligns across 8 bases. Per the germline V gene, CDR1 is SGHAT and CDR2 is FQNNGV. Germline trimming cut 5 bases from V and 5 bases from J; bases unmatched to any gene: 22. This CDR3 contains 19 residues.

The chain uses TRBV20-1 and TRBJ2-3; unclear D gene. Germline V CDR1 and CDR2: DFQATT, SNEGSKA (reference sequence). The CDR3 has 11 amino acids. The ends were cut back, 5 bases at V and 2 bases at J, with 5 bases in the middle. The CDR3 DNA follows: TGCAGTGCTGCCTACACAGATACGCAGTATTTT. Protein product: CSAAYTDTQYF.

The chain carries TRBV28 and TRBJ2-3, with 10 bases fitting TRBD1. Per the germline V gene, CDR1 is MDHEN and CDR2 is SYDVKM. The CDR3 spans 19 residues. Trimming took 4 bases from V and 0 from J; bases not matched to a gene: 13. The CDR3 region is CASSSLGTGAGYSTDTQYF. The CDR3, as DNA: TGTGCCAGCAGTTCCCTAGGGACAGGGGCGGGCTATAGCACAGATACGCAGTATTTT. Full variable domain (outside the CDR3, taken from reference TRBV28 and TRBJ2-3): DVKVTQSSRYLVKRTGEKVFLECVQDMDHENMFWYRQDPGLGLRLIYFSYDVKMKEKGDIPEGYSVSREKKERFSLILESASTNQTSMYLCASSSLGTGAGYSTDTQYFGPGTRLTVL.

This clonotype was observed a handful of times. The chain links TRBV5-1 to TRBJ1-1; perhaps TRBD1 as D (6 bases). V was cut by 0 bases and J by 4 bases, with 13 bases left in between. The CDR3 totals 15 residues. Per germline, CDR1 SGHRS and CDR2 YFSETQ. The CDR3 here is CASSLGEGGATEAFF. The CDR3 DNA follows: TGCGCCAGCAGCTTGGGAGAGGGGGGGGCCACTGAAGCTTTCTTT. The whole variable domain, remainder taken from reference TRBV5-1 and TRBJ1-1, is KAGVTQTPRYLIKTRGQQVTLSCSPISGHRSVSWYQQTPGQGLQFLFEYFSETQRNKGNFPGRFSGRQFSNSRSEMNVSTLELGDSALYLCASSLGEGGATEAFFGQGTRLTVV.

This clonotype came up a few times. The rearrangement links TRBV6-6 to TRBJ1-1, with D tentatively TRBD1 (5 bases). With 8 bases removed from V and 13 bases from J, the gap between germline ends came to 14 bases. CDR1 MNHNY and CDR2 SVGAGI come from the germline V gene (reference sequence). The CDR3 is 10 residues long. The CDR3: CASGTGTGFF. Written as DNA, the CDR3 is TGTGCCAGCGGAACGGGTACAGGTTTCTTT.

This clonotype was observed a handful of times. CDR3 in DNA: TGTGCCATCAGTCAGCCTGCCGACAGCGGGAAGGACAATGAGCAGTTCTTC. It translates to CAISQPADSGKDNEQFF. V and J are TRBV10-3 and TRBJ2-1; 7 positions agree with TRBD2. V shed 5 bases and J 5 bases; nucleotides not matched to a gene: 15. The CDR3 has 17 residues. CDR1 ENHRY and CDR2 SYGVKD come from the germline V gene.

This clonotype turned up a few times. The rearrangement uses TRBV10-3 and TRBJ2-7, with 12 bases identical to TRBD1. J was trimmed by 2 bases and V by 9 bases; bases with no gene match: 5. Germline CDR1 is ENHRY and CDR2 is SYGVKD. The CDR3 is 14 amino acids. CDR3 in amino acids: CAIGTGGPTYEQYF. The DNA for the CDR3 is TGTGCCATTGGGACAGGGGGCCCAACCTACGAGCAGTACTTC.

The V and J genes are TRBV19 and TRBJ2-2, with TRBD2 matching 8 bases. CDR3 length: 15 amino acids. V trimming: 3 bases; J trimming: 7 bases; junction bases outside the gene matches: 7. CDR1 is LNHDA and CDR2 is SQIVND in the germline V gene (reference sequence). The CDR3: CASSMWAGGNGELFF. In DNA, the CDR3 is TGTGCCAGTAGTATGTGGGCGGGAGGTAACGGGGAGCTGTTTTTT. The full variable domain, its missing parts supplied by reference TRBV19 and TRBJ2-2, is DGGITQSPKYLFRKEGQNVTLSCEQNLNHDAMYWYRQDPGQGLRLIYYSQIVNDFQKGDIAEGYSVSREKKESFPLTVTSAQKNPTAFYLCASSMWAGGNGELFFGEGSRLTVL.

In this sample, this clonotype turned up many times. The genes are TRBV2 and TRBJ2-2; D is uncertain. With 6 bases removed from V and 2 bases from J, the gap between germline ends came to 13 bases. CDR1 is SNHLY, CDR2 FYNNEI, per germline. The length of the CDR3 is 15 residues. The CDR3 DNA reads TGTGCCAGCAGCCCCGGGCAGGCAAACACCGGGGAGCTGTTTTTT. Protein sequence: CASSPGQANTGELFF.

The chain uses TRBV4-3 and TRBJ1-4, with D possibly TRBD1 on 5 matching bases. The germline V gene has CDR1 LGHNA and CDR2 YSLEER. The CDR3 sequence is 15 residues long. The V end was cut by 4 bases, the J end by 7 bases, with 16 bases between. CDR3 in amino acids: CASSRAGGVGEKLFF. CDR3 nucleotide sequence: TGCGCCAGCAGCCGTGCTGGGGGAGTAGGTGAAAAACTGTTTTTT.

This clonotype was observed a handful of times. This rearrangement joins TRBV12-3 or TRBV12-4 to TRBJ2-5, with TRBD2 matching 9 bases. Losses at the gene ends were 6 bases for V and 5 bases for J; bases not matched to a gene: 16. This CDR3 comprises 17 residues. In nucleotides, the CDR3 is TGTGCCAGCAGCCCCGAGGGTAGCGGGAGTTTATTGGAGACCCAGTACTTC. Its translation: CASSPEGSGSLLETQYF.

This clonotype was seen ten or more times. The chain joins TRBV5-1 to TRBJ2-2, with no clear D. Trimming left V 8 bases short and J 2 bases short, with 7 bases between. The CDR3 is 12 amino acids. Germline lookup yields CDR1 SGHRS and CDR2 YFSETQ. Here the CDR3 reads CASNPNTGELFF. DNA of the CDR3: TGCGCCAGTAACCCCAACACCGGGGAGCTGTTTTTT.

The V call is TRBV2, the J call TRBJ2-3; the D is unclear. The CDR3 is made up of 13 amino acids. Germline V lookup: CDR1 SNHLY, CDR2 FYNNEI. Trimming took off 7 bases at V and 2 bases at J, with 10 bases between the two ends. The CDR3 reads CASTSGSTDTQYF. The CDR3 DNA follows: TGTGCCAGCACCTCGGGCTCCACAGATACGCAGTATTTT.

This clonotype appeared a few times. The V call is TRBV5-1, the J call TRBJ1-3, with D perhaps TRBD1 (6 bases). The CDR3 extends over 16 amino acids. V lost 0 bases, J lost 0 bases, and 10 bases lay in between. Germline CDR1 SGHRS, CDR2 YFSETQ. CDR3 amino acids: CASSLGDTLSGNTIYF. CDR3 bases: TGCGCCAGCAGCTTGGGGGACACCCTCTCTGGAAACACCATATATTTT. The full variable domain, its missing parts supplied by reference TRBV5-1 and TRBJ1-3, is KAGVTQTPRYLIKTRGQQVTLSCSPISGHRSVSWYQQTPGQGLQFLFEYFSETQRNKGNFPGRFSGRQFSNSRSEMNVSTLELGDSALYLCASSLGDTLSGNTIYFGEGSWLTVV.

V usage is TRBV21-1 and J usage is TRBJ2-1; the table assigns TRBD1, which was not confirmed against the DNA. TRBV21-1 constitutes a pseudogene. The CDR3 consists of 15 residues. DNA for the CDR3: TGTGCCAGCAGCCCGTTTGACAGGGGCTACAATGAGCAGTTCTTC. Translated, it gives CASSPFDRGYNEQFF.